This T cell receptor beta chain was identified during a study of a mutant IDH1 vaccine in newly diagnosed glioma. Study context: Patients previously underwent radiotherapy, temozolomide, or both, and most underwent both.

Noted time point: baseline, week 1 (first vaccination visit). Stated treatment: pre-vaccination baseline after standard-of-care therapy. There were new WHO grade 3 or 4 astrocytomas in the donors, and these were IDH1-mutant and ATRX-lost. Sequencing was performed with immunoSEQ multiplex PCR; in TCRdb, only in-frame clones are kept and a portion is missing. The data hold 45,000 to 60,000 clones, with 60% to 85% observed a single time. Germline lookup yields CDR1 MNHEY and CDR2 SVGAGI. The junction had 11 bases not matched to a gene; V was cut back by 7 bases and J by 4 bases. The CDR3 is made up of 15 amino acids.

This TCR was recovered from a woman aged 40 to 49 with glioma. The chain joins TRBV6-5 to TRBJ1-1; 8 nucleotides line up with TRBD1. The input for sequencing was PBMCs, taken from a glioma patient treated with radiotherapy, temozolomide or both. The CDR3 DNA follows: TGTGCCAGCACCCGACAGGGGTCCTACGGCACTGAAGCTTTCTTT. Protein: CASTRQGSYGTEAFF.